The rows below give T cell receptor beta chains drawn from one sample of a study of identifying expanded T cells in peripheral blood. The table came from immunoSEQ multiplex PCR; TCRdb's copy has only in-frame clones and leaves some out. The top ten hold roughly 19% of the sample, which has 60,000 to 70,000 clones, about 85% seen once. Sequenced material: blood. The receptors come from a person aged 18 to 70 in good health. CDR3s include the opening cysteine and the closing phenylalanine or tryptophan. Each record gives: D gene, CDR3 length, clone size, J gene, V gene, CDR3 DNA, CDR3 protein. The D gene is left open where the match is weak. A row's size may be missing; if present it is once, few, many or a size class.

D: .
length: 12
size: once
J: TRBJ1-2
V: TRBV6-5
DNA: TGTGCCAGCAGTTACTCTTCTTATGGCTACACCTTC
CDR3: CASSYSSYGYTF

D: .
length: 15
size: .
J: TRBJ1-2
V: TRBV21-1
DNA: TGTGCCAGCAGGAAGATCGTTGGTGGCGGCTATGGCTACACCTTC
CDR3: CASRKIVGGGYGYTF

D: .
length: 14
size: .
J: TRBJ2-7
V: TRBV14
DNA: TGTGCCAGCAGCGGCAGGGGACTCCTCTACGAGCAGTACTTC
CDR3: CASSGRGLLYEQYF

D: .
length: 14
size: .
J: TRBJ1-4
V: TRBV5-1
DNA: TGCGCCAGCAGCTTACAGCCAACTAATGAAAAACTGTTTTTT
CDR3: CASSLQPTNEKLFF

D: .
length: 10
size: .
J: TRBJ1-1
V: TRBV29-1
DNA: TGCAGCGCCGATAATCGTCCGGGAATCTTT
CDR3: CSADNRPGIF

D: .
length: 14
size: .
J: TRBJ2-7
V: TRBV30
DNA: TGTGCCTGGAGTCGGGGCGAAGGTACCTACGAGCAGTACTTC
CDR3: CAWSRGEGTYEQYF

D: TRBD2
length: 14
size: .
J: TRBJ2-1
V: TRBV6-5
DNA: TGTGCCAGCCGTGGTCTAGCGGGGATCAATGAGCAGTTCTTC
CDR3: CASRGLAGINEQFF

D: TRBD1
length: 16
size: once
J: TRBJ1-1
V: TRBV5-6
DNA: TGTGCCAGCAGCTCGATACGGACAGGGGGGAACACTGAAGCTTTCTTT
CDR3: CASSSIRTGGNTEAFF

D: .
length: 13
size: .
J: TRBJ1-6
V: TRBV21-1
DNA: TGTGCCAGCAGCAAAAGAGGGCATTCACCCCTCCACTTT
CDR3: CASSKRGHSPLHF

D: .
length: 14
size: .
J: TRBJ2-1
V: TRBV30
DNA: TGTGCCTGGAGTGAGGGACTGACCTACAATGAGCAGTTCTTC
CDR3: CAWSEGLTYNEQFF

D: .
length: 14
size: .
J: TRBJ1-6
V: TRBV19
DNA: TGTGCCAGTAGTACAGGGGACTATAATTCACCCCTCCACTTT
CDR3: CASSTGDYNSPLHF

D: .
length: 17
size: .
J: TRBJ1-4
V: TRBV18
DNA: TGTGCCAGCTCACCGAGGGTTTTCAAACCAACTAATGAAAAACTGTTTTTT
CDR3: CASSPRVFKPTNEKLFF

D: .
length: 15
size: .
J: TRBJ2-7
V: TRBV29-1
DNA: TGCAGCGTGGGGGGATCTCAGGGTCGTACCTACGAGCAGTACTTC
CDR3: CSVGGSQGRTYEQYF

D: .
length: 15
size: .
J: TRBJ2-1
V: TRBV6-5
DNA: TGTGCCAGCAGTCCGACGGCGAGCTCCTACAATGAGCAGTTCTTC
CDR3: CASSPTASSYNEQFF

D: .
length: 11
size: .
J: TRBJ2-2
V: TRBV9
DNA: TGTGCCAGCAGCGTAGAAGGGGAGCTGTTTTTT
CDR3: CASSVEGELFF

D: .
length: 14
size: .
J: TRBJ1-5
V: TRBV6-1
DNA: TGTGCCAGCAGTGAGACCGGGCCGAATCAGCCCCAGCATTTT
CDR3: CASSETGPNQPQHF

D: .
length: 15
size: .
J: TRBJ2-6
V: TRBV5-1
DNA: TGCGCCAGCAGCTTTACAGCTTCTGGGGCCAACGTCCTGACTTTC
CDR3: CASSFTASGANVLTF

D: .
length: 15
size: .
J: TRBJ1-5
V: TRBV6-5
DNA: TGTGCCAGCAGTTACAGTCGGGATAGCAATCAGCCCCAGCATTTT
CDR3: CASSYSRDSNQPQHF

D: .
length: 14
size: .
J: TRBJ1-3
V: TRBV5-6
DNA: TGTGCCAGCAGCTTGTTAGGACCTGGAAACACCATATATTTT
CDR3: CASSLLGPGNTIYF

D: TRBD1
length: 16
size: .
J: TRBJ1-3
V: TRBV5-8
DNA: TGTGCCAGCAGCTCCGAAACAGGGGGAGGCTGGAACACCATATATTTT
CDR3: CASSSETGGGWNTIYF

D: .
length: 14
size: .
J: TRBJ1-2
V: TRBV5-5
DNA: TGTGCCAGCAGCCCCGGGATGGGGAACGTTGGCTACACCTTC
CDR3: CASSPGMGNVGYTF

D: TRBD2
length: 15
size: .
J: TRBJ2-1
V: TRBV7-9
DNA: TGTGCCAGCAGCCTCGGACTAGCGGGGGGGAATGAGCAGTTCTTC
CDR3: CASSLGLAGGNEQFF

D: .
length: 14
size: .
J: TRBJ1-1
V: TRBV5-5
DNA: TGTGCCAGCAGCTTGTTTTCGGCGAACACTGAAGCTTTCTTT
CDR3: CASSLFSANTEAFF

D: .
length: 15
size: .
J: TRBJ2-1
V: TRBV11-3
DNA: TGTGCCAGCAGAAGCCAGGACAGCTCCTACAATGAGCAGTTCTTC
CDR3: CASRSQDSSYNEQFF

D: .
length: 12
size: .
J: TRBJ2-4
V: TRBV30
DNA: TGTGCCTGGGGCACAGCCAAAAACATTCAGTACTTC
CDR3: CAWGTAKNIQYF

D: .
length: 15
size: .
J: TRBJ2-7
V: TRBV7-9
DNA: TGTGCCAGCAGCCCTGGGGGCGGGAGACCCTACGAGCAGTACTTC
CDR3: CASSPGGGRPYEQYF

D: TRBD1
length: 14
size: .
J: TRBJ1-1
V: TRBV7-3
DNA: TGTGCCAGCAGCCCTAGACAGGGCGGCACTGAAGCTTTCTTT
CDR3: CASSPRQGGTEAFF

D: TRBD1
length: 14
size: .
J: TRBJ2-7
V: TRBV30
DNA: TGTGCCTGGAGTCTGACAGGGGATCGTTACGAGCAGTACTTC
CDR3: CAWSLTGDRYEQYF

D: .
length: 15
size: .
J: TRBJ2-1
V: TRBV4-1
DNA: TGCGCCAGCAGCCAAGTAAAAGGGAGTTGGAATGAGCAGTTCTTC
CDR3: CASSQVKGSWNEQFF

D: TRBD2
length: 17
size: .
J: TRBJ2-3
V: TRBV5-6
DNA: TGTGCCAGCAGCTTGGACAACCTAGCGGGAGCGGCAGATACGCAGTATTTT
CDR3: CASSLDNLAGAADTQYF

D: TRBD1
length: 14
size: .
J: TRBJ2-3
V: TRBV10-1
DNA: TGCGCCAGCAGTGACCGAGGGACAGTTCATACGCAGTATTTT
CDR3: CASSDRGTVHTQYF

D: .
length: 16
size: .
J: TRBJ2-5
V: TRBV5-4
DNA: TGTGCCAGCAGCTTGGGGGCTAGCGCCTACCAAGAGACCCAGTACTTC
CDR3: CASSLGASAYQETQYF

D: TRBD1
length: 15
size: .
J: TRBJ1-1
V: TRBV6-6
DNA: TGTGCCAGCAGTTTCATCAGGGGGGTAAACTCTGAAGCTTTCTTT
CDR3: CASSFIRGVNSEAFF

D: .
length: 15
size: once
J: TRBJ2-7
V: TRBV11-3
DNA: TGTGCCAGCAGCTTATTCCAGGGGGAGGGCCGGGAGCAGTACTTC
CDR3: CASSLFQGEGREQYF

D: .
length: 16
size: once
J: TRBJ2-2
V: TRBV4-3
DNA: TGCGCCAGCAGCCAAGGGACCGGGCCTAACACCGGGGAGCTGTTTTTT
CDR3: CASSQGTGPNTGELFF

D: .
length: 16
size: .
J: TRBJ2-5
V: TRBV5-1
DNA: TGCGCCAGCAGCACCAAGCCCGGACCCAACCAAGAGACCCAGTACTTC
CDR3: CASSTKPGPNQETQYF

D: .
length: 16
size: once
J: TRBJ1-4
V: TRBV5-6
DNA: TGTGCCAGCAGCTTGGCTTACAGGGTTCCCACCGAAAAACTGTTTTTT
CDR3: CASSLAYRVPTEKLFF

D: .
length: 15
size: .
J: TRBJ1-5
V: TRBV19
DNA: TGTGCCAGTAGAGAGCAGGGAATTAGCAATCAGCCCCAGCATTTT
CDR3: CASREQGISNQPQHF

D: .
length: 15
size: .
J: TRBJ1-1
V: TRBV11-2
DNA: TGTGCCAGCAGCTCACCCGGGGTGGGTAGCGCTGAAGCTTTCTTT
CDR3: CASSSPGVGSAEAFF

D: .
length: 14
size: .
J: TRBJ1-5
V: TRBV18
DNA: TGTGCCAGCTCACCGGGTTGGAGCAATCAGCCCCAGCATTTT
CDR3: CASSPGWSNQPQHF

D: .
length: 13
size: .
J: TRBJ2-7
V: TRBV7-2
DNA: TGTGCCAGCAGCTTCGGCAGGTCCTACGAGCAGTACTTC
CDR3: CASSFGRSYEQYF

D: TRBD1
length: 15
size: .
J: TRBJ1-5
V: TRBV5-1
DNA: TGCGCCAGCAGCCCCGGGAGGGGGCAAGGTCAGCCCCAGCATTTT
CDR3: CASSPGRGQGQPQHF

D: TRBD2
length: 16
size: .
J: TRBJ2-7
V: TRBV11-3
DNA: TGTGCCAGCAGCTTACGAGCGGGAGGCTCGTCCTACGAGCAGTACTTC
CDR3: CASSLRAGGSSYEQYF

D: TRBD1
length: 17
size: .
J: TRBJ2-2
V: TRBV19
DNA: TGTGCCAGTAGTATAGTCCGGACAGGGGGCGGCACCGGGGAGCTGTTTTTT
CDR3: CASSIVRTGGGTGELFF

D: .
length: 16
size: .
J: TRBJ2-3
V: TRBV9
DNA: TGTGCCAGCAGCTCACGGAAAGGGACGTACACAGATACGCAGTATTTT
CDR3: CASSSRKGTYTDTQYF